The next 21 T cell receptor beta chains were all read from a single sample in a study of control samples from healthy donors and cancer patients. Sequencing used immunoSEQ multiplex PCR; TCRdb keeps in-frame clones, though not all of them. The table lists around 80,000 clones, approximately 90% of them singletons, with 4.5% to 6% in the top ten. The specimen was blood. All receptors come from a woman aged 45-59 years in good health.

In its sample, this clone was seen once. CDR3 sequence reads: CASSLAAAGELFF. CDR3 nucleotides: TGTGCCAGCAGCTTAGCTGCGGCCGGGGAGCTGTTTTTT. The gene calls are TRBV7-9 and TRBJ2-2, with D uncertain. V lost 0 bases, J lost 6 bases, and 5 bases lay in between. The CDR3 totals 13 residues. CDR1 and CDR2 from the germline V gene are SEHNR and FQNEAQ (reference sequence).

Concerning this clone itself: The junction and the germline gene differ at one end; a read error may be behind it. The J gene is TRBJ2-1, the V gene TRBV9; 13 bases are a match to TRBD2. CDR1 and CDR2 (germline): SGDLS, YYNGEE. The CDR3 consists of 15 residues. The CDR3 loop is CASSVAGTSGEPVLF. In nucleotides, the CDR3 is TGTGCCAGCAGCGTAGCAGGGACTAGCGGGGAGCCAGTTCTCTTC.

The gene calls are TRBV29-1 and TRBJ1-2; D remains unclear. Germline loops: CDR1 SQVTM, CDR2 ANQGSEA. The CDR3 covers 12 residues. V lost 4 bases, J lost 3 bases, and 9 bases lay in between. CDR3 nucleotide sequence: TGCAGCGTTGCGAGGACGGACTATGGCTACACCTTC. Translation: CSVARTDYGYTF. The full variable domain, its missing parts supplied by reference TRBV29-1 and TRBJ1-2, is SAVISQKPSRDICQRGTSLTIQCQVDSQVTMMFWYRQQPGQSLTLIATANQGSEATYESGFVIDKFPISRPNLTFSTLTVSNMSPEDSSIYLCSVARTDYGYTFGSGTRLTVV.

This clone was detected only once. The chain recombines TRBV6-6 with TRBJ1-1; D remains ambiguous. The germline V gene has CDR1 MNHNY and CDR2 SVGAGI (reference sequence). The CDR3 consists of 14 residues. The germline V and J ends were trimmed by 4 bases and 1 base, with 10 bases remaining between them. The DNA of the CDR3 is TGTGCCAGCAGTTTCATGGACTCGAACACTGAAGCTTTCTTT. Protein product: CASSFMDSNTEAFF.

In its sample, this clone was seen once. V gene TRBV5-1 combines with J gene TRBJ2-7; TRBD2 agrees at 9 bases. Germline-derived CDR1 and CDR2 are SGHRS and YFSETQ. CDR3 length: 14 residues. The J segment lost 3 bases and the V segment lost 2 bases, leaving 3 bases of the junction unmatched. CDR3 nucleotides: TGCGCCAGCAGCTTCGGGCGGGGGGGCTACGAGCAGTACTTC. Protein sequence: CASSFGRGGYEQYF. Drawing the rest from reference TRBV5-1 and TRBJ2-7, the complete variable domain is KAGVTQTPRYLIKTRGQQVTLSCSPISGHRSVSWYQQTPGQGLQFLFEYFSETQRNKGNFPGRFSGRQFSNSRSEMNVSTLELGDSALYLCASSFGRGGYEQYFGPGTRLTVT.

The rearrangement joins TRBV7-9 to TRBJ1-5, with D maybe TRBD1 (5 bases). Trimming took 1 base from V and 4 from J, leaving 11 bases between them. From germline, CDR1 is SEHNR and CDR2 FQNEAQ (reference sequence). This CDR3 is built from 15 residues. The CDR3 sequence is CASSLGTGTNQPQHF. The CDR3 bases are TGTGCCAGCAGCTTAGGCACAGGAACTAATCAGCCCCAGCATTTT. The whole variable domain, remainder taken from reference TRBV7-9 and TRBJ1-5, is DTGVSQNPRHKITKRGQNVTFRCDPISEHNRLYWYRQTLGQGPEFLTYFQNEAQLEKSRLLSDRFSAERPKGSFSTLEIQRTEQGDSAMYLCASSLGTGTNQPQHFGDGTRLSIL.

V is TRBV30 and J is TRBJ2-2, with 8 bases aligning to TRBD2. CDR3 length equals 15 residues. Unmatched junction bases numbered 12, after V lost 6 bases and J lost 6 bases. Germline CDR1 is GTSNPN and CDR2 is SVGIG (reference sequence). CDR3 protein: CACSIGGAVAGELFF. CDR3 DNA: TGTGCCTGCTCCATCGGGGGGGCCGTTGCCGGGGAGCTGTTTTTT.

The V gene is TRBV6-6, the J gene TRBJ1-2; TRBD1 is a possible D gene (6 bases). This CDR3 region has 12 residues. Germline assignment: CDR1 MNHNY and CDR2 SVGAGI (reference sequence). V was trimmed by 10 bases and J by 1 base, leaving 10 bases between them. Here the CDR3 reads CAIQQGNYGYTF. CDR3 DNA: TGTGCCATACAACAGGGTAACTATGGCTACACCTTC.

V and J are TRBV5-1 and TRBJ1-1; D is possibly TRBD1 (5 bases). This CDR3 comprises 14 residues. The V and J ends lost 5 bases and 1 base respectively, with 12 bases between them. Germline V gene lookup returns CDR1 SGHRS and CDR2 YFSETQ. DNA for the CDR3: TGCGCCAGCAGGGGGCAGACTTCGAACACTGAAGCTTTCTTT. Translation: CASRGQTSNTEAFF.

This clone was counted once. The genes are TRBV7-2 and TRBJ2-1, with TRBD1 identical over 8 bases. There are 16 residues in the CDR3. CDR1 and CDR2 (germline): SGHTA, FQGNSA. After removal of 3 bases from V and 6 bases from J, the junction contained 10 bases not matched to a gene. Here the CDR3 reads CASSFPRDRNVNEQFF. For the CDR3, the DNA is TGTGCCAGCAGCTTCCCCCGGGACAGGAATGTCAATGAGCAGTTCTTC. Supplemented by reference TRBV7-2 and TRBJ2-1, the full variable domain reads GAGVSQSPSNKVTEKGKDVELRCDPISGHTALYWYRQSLGQGLEFLIYFQGNSAPDKSGLPSDRFSAERTGGSVSTLTIQRTQQEDSAVYLCASSFPRDRNVNEQFFGPGTRLTVL.

The chain links TRBV3-1 (or the pseudogene TRBV3-2) to TRBJ1-1; D gene uncertain. Trimming took 1 base from V and 6 from J, leaving 3 bases between them. Germline V gene lookup returns CDR1 LGHDT and CDR2 YNNKEL (reference sequence). This CDR3 spans 11 amino acids. The CDR3 is CASSQGSEAFF. CDR3 nucleotide sequence: TGTGCCAGCAGCCAAGGTTCTGAAGCTTTCTTT.

This chain uses TRBV5-6 with TRBJ1-5, with 7 bases matching TRBD1. CDR3 size: 16 residues. V trimming: 3 bases; J trimming: 0 bases; junction bases outside the gene matches: 6. Germline V gene data show CDR1 as SGHDT and CDR2 as YYEEEE. CDR3 sequence reads: CASSSTRGYSNQPQHF. The CDR3 coding sequence is TGTGCCAGCAGCTCAACCAGGGGGTATAGCAATCAGCCCCAGCATTTT.

This chain connects TRBV6-6 to TRBJ1-5, with 9 bases matching TRBD1. Trimming removed 7 bases from V and 4 bases from J; junction bases left unmatched: 11. The CDR3 spans 16 residues. From germline, CDR1 is MNHNY and CDR2 SVGAGI (reference sequence). The chain's CDR3 is CASTSLDRGVNQPQHF. CDR3 bases: TGTGCCAGCACCTCACTGGACAGGGGCGTTAATCAGCCCCAGCATTTT.

The rearrangement links TRBV19 to TRBJ1-4, with D perhaps TRBD1 (5 bases). Germline V gene data show CDR1 as LNHDA and CDR2 as SQIVND (reference sequence). The V gene lost 4 bases and the J gene lost 6 bases, with 9 bases spanning the gap. CDR3 size: 13 residues. This chain's CDR3 is CASSNWGYEKLFF. The CDR3 bases are TGTGCCAGTAGTAATTGGGGGTATGAAAAACTGTTTTTT.

The V and J genes are TRBV25-1 and TRBJ1-1; the D is unclear. Germline CDR1 is MGHDK and CDR2 is SYGVNS. V lost 0 bases and J 1 base, leaving 12 bases between the germline ends. The CDR3 is 16 amino acids. The CDR3 coding sequence is TGTGCCAGCAGTGAATACTTCCCCGCGGGGAACACTGAAGCTTTCTTT. Translated, it gives CASSEYFPAGNTEAFF.

The gene calls are TRBV6-5 and TRBJ2-5, with 7 positions matching TRBD2. Germline V CDR1 and CDR2: MNHEY, SVGAGI. The CDR3 is made up of 13 amino acids. J gave up 4 bases and V 6 bases, and 5 bases lay outside the gene matches. Here the CDR3 DNA reads TGTGCCAGCAGCCAAGCGGGGTTAGAGACCCAGTACTTC. Its protein is CASSQAGLETQYF.

This sequence joins TRBV18 and TRBJ1-2; D call uncertain. Germline-derived CDR1 and CDR2 are KGHSH and LQKENI. V dropped 3 bases and J dropped 5 bases, with 13 bases sitting between them. This CDR3 contains 14 residues. The DNA for the CDR3 is TGTGCCAGCTCACCGGGCGGCCCTCCTTATGGCTACACCTTC. This codes for CASSPGGPPYGYTF.

This chain links TRBV5-4 with TRBJ2-1; 7 bases fit TRBD2. The CDR3 has 15 amino acids. V trimming: 5 bases; J trimming: 0 bases; junction bases outside the gene matches: 5. Germline CDR1 and CDR2: SGHNT and YYREEE (reference sequence). The CDR3 DNA reads TGTGCCAGCAGGGGAGAGCGGGGCTCCTACAATGAGCAGTTCTTC. Its protein is CASRGERGSYNEQFF.

This CDR3 reads CAITGTSGTYEQYF. The DNA for the CDR3 is TGCGCCATTACCGGGACTAGCGGTACCTACGAGCAGTACTTC. The gene calls are TRBV10-2 and TRBJ2-7, with 11 bases aligning to TRBD2. V gave up 10 bases and J gave up 2 bases; unmatched junction bases: 7. Per the germline V gene, CDR1 is WSHSY and CDR2 is SAAADI. The CDR3 sequence is 14 residues long.

V gene TRBV6-6 combines with J gene TRBJ1-3; TRBD1 is a possible D gene (5 bases). Trimming left V 0 bases short and J 8 bases short, with 5 bases between. Germline assignment: CDR1 MNHNY and CDR2 SVGAGI (reference sequence). The CDR3 has 12 amino acids. CDR3 region: CASSYSGDTIYF. The CDR3 nucleotides are TGTGCCAGCAGTTACTCAGGGGACACCATATATTTT.

This clone has just one count. The genes are TRBV2 and TRBJ2-3; 10 bases agree with TRBD2. CDR1 is SNHLY and CDR2 is FYNNEI in the germline V gene. Trimming at V came to 6 bases and at J to 4 bases, leaving 10 bases not matched to a gene. This CDR3 comprises 16 residues. Here the CDR3 reads CASSQAGGQASDTQYF. The DNA for the CDR3 is TGTGCCAGCAGCCAAGCGGGGGGGCAGGCTTCAGATACGCAGTATTTT.